The following is a TCR beta chain sequence with its context. The antigen remains undetermined. This CDR3 comprises 15 residues. V was clipped by 3 bases and J by 0 bases, with 8 bases between them. Germline V gene data show CDR1 as SEHNR and CDR2 as FQNEAQ (reference sequence). The record originates from a study of cytomegalovirus exposure and HLA in healthy donors. Notes on the study in general: Researchers reported that a few CMV-associated chains were confirmed in vitro as CMV antigen-specific. CMV serostatus was the sole immune exposure data available. Despite most TCR sequences being rare, some public TCRs occurred in many donors.

In the PCR, 60 Vbeta and 13 Jbeta primers were used. Per the authors' pipeline: Later analysis identified tens of millions of unique TCR beta chains, approximately 11 million shared. The table came from immunoSEQ multiplex PCR; TCRdb's copy has only in-frame clones and leaves some out. Clone size and V and J calls were adopted from that table, with D and trimming inferred from the DNA. The data show 130,000 or so clones, around 85% seen once. The sample comprised PBMCs. The sequence was obtained from a woman aged 25 to 39 in good health and CMV-seropositive. V is TRBV7-9 and J is TRBJ2-2; weak D call: TRBD2 (5 bases). For the CDR3, the DNA is TGTGCCAGCAGCTTGTCGGGAACGAACACCGGGGAGCTGTTTTTT. The encoded protein is CASSLSGTNTGELFF.